One sample yielded the 5 T cell receptor beta chains listed below, sequenced in a study of blood T cell repertoires in COVID-19. The method was immunoSEQ multiplex PCR; TCRdb's version includes in-frame clones alone and lacks a portion of them. The table shows under 65,000 clones, with more than 75% occurring only once. The specimen was peripheral blood. Source of these receptors: a woman aged 60 to 75 with acute or convalescent COVID-19.

The genes are TRBV3-1 (or the pseudogene TRBV3-2) and TRBJ2-7, with 13 bases aligning to TRBD2. This CDR3 spans 15 amino acids. Germline lookup yields CDR1 LGHDT and CDR2 YNNKEL (reference sequence). J gave up 6 bases and V 4 bases, and 6 bases lay outside the gene matches. The CDR3 region is CASSPTSGGTGEQYF. For the CDR3, the DNA is TGTGCCAGCAGCCCGACTAGCGGGGGGACGGGCGAGCAGTACTTC.

The rearrangement joins TRBV13 to TRBJ2-2, with D possibly matching TRBD1 (5 bases). The CDR3 sequence is 14 residues long. V was clipped by 1 base and J by 6 bases, with 9 bases between them. CDR1 and CDR2 from the germline V gene are PRHDT and FYEKMQ (reference sequence). The CDR3 loop reads CASSLAGFAGELFF. In DNA form, the CDR3 reads TGTGCCAGCAGCTTAGCAGGGTTCGCCGGGGAGCTGTTTTTT.

This clone appeared once. This chain uses TRBV6-1 with TRBJ2-5; weak D call: TRBD1 (5 bases). Germline CDR1 is MNHNS and CDR2 is SASEGT. The CDR3 covers 14 residues. Trimming took 0 bases from V and 7 from J, leaving 12 bases between them. In nucleotides, the CDR3 is TGTGCCAGCAGTGAAGCCCAGGGCTTGGTGACCCAGTACTTC. This translates into CASSEAQGLVTQYF.

V usage is TRBV19 and J usage is TRBJ1-5; 12 nucleotides align to TRBD1. Germline V gene data show CDR1 as LNHDA and CDR2 as SQIVND (reference sequence). The CDR3 is 15 amino acids. Unmatched junction bases numbered 3, after V lost 3 bases and J lost 6 bases. DNA for the CDR3: TGTGCCAGTAGTATGGGACAGGGGGCTTTTCAGCCCCAGCATTTT. Translated, it gives CASSMGQGAFQPQHF.

The chain combines TRBV10-3 with TRBJ2-3; 7 bases are shared with TRBD2. This CDR3 contains 15 residues. V lost 6 bases to trimming and J lost 2 bases; unmatched junction nucleotides: 8. Germline values: CDR1 ENHRY, CDR2 SYGVKD. CDR3 sequence: CAISPGGSNTDTQYF. The CDR3 DNA sequence: TGTGCCATCAGCCCCGGGGGGAGTAACACAGATACGCAGTATTTT.